The rows below give T cell receptor beta chains drawn from one sample of a study of CD8 T cells in ankylosing spondylitis. Using its own MiXCR run on the 5' RACE reads, TCRdb lists one record per CDR3 protein. This sample has more than 60,000 distinct CDR3 sequences; 6% to 8% occur once, and the top ten carry just under 5%. Specimen: synovial fluid, either unsorted or a sorted T cell fraction (not recorded which). The source of these receptors is a male donor with ankylosing spondylitis. The CDR3 runs from the conserved cysteine through the conserved F or W. D genes are given only for firm matches. Clone size is shown for a subset of rows, as once, few, many or a class of expanded clone.

d_call	clone_size	v_call	j_call	cdr3_nt	cdr3_aa
TRBD1	-	TRBV5-1	TRBJ1-1	TGCGCCAGCAGCTTGGACACAGGGGCGTACGCTGAAGCTTTCTTT	CASSLDTGAYAEAFF
TRBD2	many	TRBV7-2	TRBJ2-1	TGTGCCAGCAGCTTAGCCGTCACCGGGACTAGCGGGAGTCTGTTCTTC	CASSLAVTGTSGSLFF
-	many	TRBV20-1	TRBJ2-7	TGCAGTGCTAGAGCTGCGGGCTTCACCTACGAGCAGTACTTC	CSARAAGFTYEQYF
-	many	TRBV12-3/TRBV12-4	TRBJ1-4	TGTGCCAGCAGTTTAGGCCAGCCGAATGAAAAACTGTTTTTT	CASSLGQPNEKLFF
-	few	TRBV11-3	TRBJ1-1	TGTGCCAGCAGCTTTGGGGGGAGAGCCCCTGGAACTGAAGCTTTCTTT	CASSFGGRAPGTEAFF
-	many	TRBV5-1	TRBJ1-5	TGCGCCAGCAGAGTTGGGGTTTCGGGAGGTCAGCCCCAGCATTTT	CASRVGVSGGQPQHF
TRBD2	-	TRBV3-1	TRBJ2-7	TGTGCCAGCAGCCAAGACCCCCGTTTGCGAGCGGGAGACCGGGGGGAGCAGTACTTC	CASSQDPRLRAGDRGEQYF
-	few	TRBV12-3/TRBV12-4	TRBJ2-5	TGTGCCAGCAGTTTGGAGCAGCAAGAGACCCAGTACTTC	CASSLEQQETQYF
-	many	TRBV5-1	TRBJ2-3	TGCGCCAGCAGCTTAAATGGCGGAGATACGCAGTATTTT	CASSLNGGDTQYF
TRBD2	-	TRBV20-1	TRBJ2-5	TGCAGTGCTCCGAACCGAGCGGGAGTGGAGACCCAGTACTTC	CSAPNRAGVETQYF
TRBD2	-	TRBV19	TRBJ2-3	TGTGCCAGTAGTATGGGGCTAGCGGGAGGCCATACGCAGTATTTT	CASSMGLAGGHTQYF
-	many	TRBV11-1	TRBJ2-7	TGTGCCAGCAGCCACACGGGGGCTTCCTACGAGCAGTACTTC	CASSHTGASYEQYF
-	-	TRBV6-5	TRBJ2-3	TGTGCCAGCAGTTACGAGGGAATTAGCACAGATACGCAGTATTTT	CASSYEGISTDTQYF
TRBD1	few	TRBV5-1	TRBJ2-3	TGCGCCAGCAGCGATCCGGGACAGGGATTTGCAGATACGCAGTATTTT	CASSDPGQGFADTQYF
TRBD2	-	TRBV3-1	TRBJ2-7	TGTGCCAGCAGCCAAGCTCCCCTAGCGGGAGGCGAGCAGTACTTC	CASSQAPLAGGEQYF
-	-	TRBV9	TRBJ2-1	TGTGCCAGCAGCGTATTAGGGAGCTCCTACAATGAGCAGTTCTTC	CASSVLGSSYNEQFF
-	few	TRBV7-2	TRBJ2-7	TGTGCCAGCAGCTTATCACTGCTCTACGAGCAGTACTTC	CASSLSLLYEQYF
-	many	TRBV2	TRBJ2-5	TGTGCCAGACGGGTAGCCTCAACAGGGGAGACCCAGTACTTC	CARRVASTGETQYF
-	few	TRBV3-1	TRBJ2-1	TGTGCCAGCAGCCAATACAGTCTTGTTGAGCAGTTCTTC	CASSQYSLVEQFF
-	few	TRBV3-1	TRBJ1-6	TGTGCCAGCAGCCGGGGAGGTACCTATAATTCACCCCTCCACTTT	CASSRGGTYNSPLHF
TRBD2	-	TRBV6-2/TRBV6-3	TRBJ2-7	TGTGCCAGCAGCATTCGACTAGCGGATACCTACGAGCAGTACTTC	CASSIRLADTYEQYF
-	many	TRBV4-3	TRBJ2-1	TGCGCCAGCAGCCAAGAATGGCGGTCTAAGCAGTTCTTC	CASSQEWRSKQFF
-	many	TRBV29-1	TRBJ2-3	TGCAGCGGGGGACGGGGGTACGGAGATACGCAGTATTTT	CSGGRGYGDTQYF
-	many	TRBV20-1	TRBJ1-1	TGCAGTGCTAACCCCCCAGGAGAAGCTTTCTTT	CSANPPGEAFF
-	many	TRBV28	TRBJ1-1	TGTGCCAGCAACCCCGCCTTAATGAACACTGAAGCTTTCTTT	CASNPALMNTEAFF
-	few	TRBV9	TRBJ2-1	TGTGCCAGCAGCGTAGGAGGCGGTTTTAAGGGCAATGAGCAGTTCTTC	CASSVGGGFKGNEQFF
-	many	TRBV20-1	TRBJ2-3	TGCAGTGCTGAGAGTGGGGCCACAGATACGCAGTATTTT	CSAESGATDTQYF
-	few	TRBV7-9	TRBJ1-5	TGTGCCAGCGGTACGTTCAATCAGCCCCAGCATTTT	CASGTFNQPQHF
-	many	TRBV7-8	TRBJ1-1	TGTGCCAGCAGCTTTCCGCGGGCCTTTGAAGCTTTCTTT	CASSFPRAFEAFF